This T cell receptor (beta chain) was profiled in a study of HIV-infected patients and healthy controls. TCRdb processed the 5' RACE reads anew with MiXCR; each CDR3 protein has one entry. The table records around 64,000 distinct CDR3 sequences, approximately 15% of them present only once. The CDR3 extends over 14 amino acids. Trimming left V 6 bases short and J 1 base short, with 12 bases between. Germline lookup yields CDR1 MNHEY and CDR2 SVGEGT. This clonotype was found many times. The material sequenced was CD4+ T cells from blood. This sequence was found in a human donor in good health. The chain is built from TRBV6-2 or TRBV6-3 and TRBJ1-1; TRBD1 might be the D (6 bases). The CDR3 DNA follows: TGTGCCAGCAGGCAGCAGGGGTCGAACACTGAAGCTTTCTTT. This gives the protein CASRQQGSNTEAFF.